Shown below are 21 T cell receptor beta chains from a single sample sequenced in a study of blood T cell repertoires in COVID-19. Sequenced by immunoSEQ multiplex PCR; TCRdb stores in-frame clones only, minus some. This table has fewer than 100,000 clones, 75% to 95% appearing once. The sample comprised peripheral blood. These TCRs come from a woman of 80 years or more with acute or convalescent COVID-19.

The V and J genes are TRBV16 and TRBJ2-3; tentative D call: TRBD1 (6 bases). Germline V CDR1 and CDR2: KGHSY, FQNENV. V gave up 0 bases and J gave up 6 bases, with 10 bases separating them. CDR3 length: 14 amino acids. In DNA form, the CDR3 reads TGTGCCAGCAGCCAATCGGAGAGGGGGGATACGCAGTATTTT. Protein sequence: CASSQSERGDTQYF.

CDR3 coding DNA: TGTGCCAGTAGTATCGGGGACAGATATCAGCCCCAGCATTTT. This codes for CASSIGDRYQPQHF. This chain joins TRBV19 and TRBJ1-5; 7 positions agree with TRBD1. CDR3 length: 14 residues. The ends lost 3 bases at V and 5 bases at J; junction bases unmatched: 4. Germline CDR1 and CDR2: LNHDA and SQIVND (reference sequence). The full variable domain, with the rest looked up from reference TRBV19 and TRBJ1-5, is DGGITQSPKYLFRKEGQNVTLSCEQNLNHDAMYWYRQDPGQGLRLIYYSQIVNDFQKGDIAEGYSVSREKKESFPLTVTSAQKNPTAFYLCASSIGDRYQPQHFGDGTRLSIL.

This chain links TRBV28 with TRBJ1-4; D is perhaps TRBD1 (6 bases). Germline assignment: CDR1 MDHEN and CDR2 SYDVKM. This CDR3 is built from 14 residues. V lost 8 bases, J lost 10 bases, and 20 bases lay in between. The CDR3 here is CASRSYRESVKLFF. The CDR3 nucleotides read TGTGCCAGCCGAAGTTACAGGGAAAGCGTAAAACTGTTTTTT.

For the CDR3, the DNA is TGTGCCAGCAGCGCCCGGGGTACTGGGGCCAACGTCCTGACTTTC. Its translation is CASSARGTGANVLTF. J is TRBJ2-6 and V is TRBV3-1 (or the pseudogene TRBV3-2); D possibly corresponds to TRBD2 (5 bases). Germline values: CDR1 LGHDT, CDR2 YNNKEL (reference sequence). The CDR3 totals 15 residues. V shed 5 bases and J shed 2 bases, with 10 bases lying between them.

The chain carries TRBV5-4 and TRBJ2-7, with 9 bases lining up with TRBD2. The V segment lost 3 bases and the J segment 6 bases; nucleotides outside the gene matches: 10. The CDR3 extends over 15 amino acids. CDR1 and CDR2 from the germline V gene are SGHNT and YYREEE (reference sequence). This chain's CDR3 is CASSSISGGPGEQYF. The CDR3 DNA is TGTGCCAGCAGCTCTATTAGCGGGGGACCTGGCGAGCAGTACTTC.

The CDR3 sequence is CATRDYDKETQYF. In nucleotides, the CDR3 is TGTGCCACTAGGGACTATGATAAAGAGACCCAGTACTTC. This chain connects TRBV6-5 to TRBJ2-5; 7 positions agree with TRBD2. With V trimmed by 10 bases and J by 3 bases, 8 bases remained unmatched. Germline V gene lookup returns CDR1 MNHEY and CDR2 SVGAGI. This CDR3 region has 13 residues.

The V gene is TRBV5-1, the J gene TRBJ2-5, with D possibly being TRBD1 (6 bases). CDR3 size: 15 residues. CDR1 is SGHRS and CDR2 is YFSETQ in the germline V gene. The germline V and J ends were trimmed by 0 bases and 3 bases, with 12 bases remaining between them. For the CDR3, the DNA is TGCGCCAGCAGCTTGGGAGGGGGTAGCGAAGAGACCCAGTACTTC. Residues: CASSLGGGSEETQYF. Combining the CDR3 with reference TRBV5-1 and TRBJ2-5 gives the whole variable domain KAGVTQTPRYLIKTRGQQVTLSCSPISGHRSVSWYQQTPGQGLQFLFEYFSETQRNKGNFPGRFSGRQFSNSRSEMNVSTLELGDSALYLCASSLGGGSEETQYFGPGTRLLVL.

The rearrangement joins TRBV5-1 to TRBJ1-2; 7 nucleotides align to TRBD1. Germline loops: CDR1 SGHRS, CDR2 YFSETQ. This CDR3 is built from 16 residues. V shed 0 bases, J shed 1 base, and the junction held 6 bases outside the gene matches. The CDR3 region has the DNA TGCGCCAGCAGCTTGGGTTCGGGACAGAATAACTATGGCTACACCTTC. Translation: CASSLGSGQNNYGYTF.

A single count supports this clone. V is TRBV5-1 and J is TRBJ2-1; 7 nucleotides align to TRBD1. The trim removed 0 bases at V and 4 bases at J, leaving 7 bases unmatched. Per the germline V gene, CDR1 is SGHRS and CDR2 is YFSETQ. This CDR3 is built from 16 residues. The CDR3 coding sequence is TGCGCCAGCAGCTTGGCGGGGACAGCCAAATACAATGAGCAGTTCTTC. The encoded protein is CASSLAGTAKYNEQFF. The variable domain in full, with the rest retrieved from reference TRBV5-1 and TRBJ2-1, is KAGVTQTPRYLIKTRGQQVTLSCSPISGHRSVSWYQQTPGQGLQFLFEYFSETQRNKGNFPGRFSGRQFSNSRSEMNVSTLELGDSALYLCASSLAGTAKYNEQFFGPGTRLTVL.

The CDR3 spells CASNLRRGIQPQHF. CDR3 nucleotides: TGTGCCAGCAATCTTCGACGGGGGATTCAGCCCCAGCATTTT. The chain combines TRBV2 with TRBJ1-5; D might be TRBD1 (5 bases). V dropped 7 bases and J dropped 6 bases, with 16 bases sitting between them. The CDR3 has 14 residues. Germline CDR1 SNHLY, CDR2 FYNNEI.

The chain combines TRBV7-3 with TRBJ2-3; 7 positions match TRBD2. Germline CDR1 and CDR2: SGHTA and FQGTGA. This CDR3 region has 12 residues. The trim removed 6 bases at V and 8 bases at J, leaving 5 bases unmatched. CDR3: CASSPGGVTQYF. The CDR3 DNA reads TGTGCCAGCAGTCCGGGGGGAGTTACGCAGTATTTT. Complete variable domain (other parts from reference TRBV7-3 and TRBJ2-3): GAGVSQTPSNKVTEKGKYVELRCDPISGHTALYWYRQSLGQGPEFLIYFQGTGAADDSGLPNDRFFAVRPEGSVSTLKIQRTERGDSAVYLCASSPGGVTQYFGPGTRLTVL.

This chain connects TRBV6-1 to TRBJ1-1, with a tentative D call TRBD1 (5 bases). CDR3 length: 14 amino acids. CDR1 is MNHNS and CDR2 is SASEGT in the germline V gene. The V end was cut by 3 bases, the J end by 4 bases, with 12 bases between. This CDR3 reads CASSEKGQRTEAFF. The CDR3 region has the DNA TGTGCCAGCAGTGAGAAGGGGCAGCGCACTGAAGCTTTCTTT.

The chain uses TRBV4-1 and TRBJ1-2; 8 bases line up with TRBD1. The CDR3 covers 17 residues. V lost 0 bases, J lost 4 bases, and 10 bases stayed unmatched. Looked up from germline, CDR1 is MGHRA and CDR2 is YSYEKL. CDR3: CASSQDRRQGRGYGYTF. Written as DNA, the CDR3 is TGCGCCAGCAGCCAAGATAGACGACAGGGGCGCGGCTATGGCTACACCTTC.

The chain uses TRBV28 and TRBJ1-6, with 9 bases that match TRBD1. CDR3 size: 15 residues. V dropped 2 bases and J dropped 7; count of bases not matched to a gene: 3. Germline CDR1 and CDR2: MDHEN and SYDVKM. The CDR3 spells CASSLGQGQNSPLHF. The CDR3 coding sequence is TGTGCCAGCAGTTTAGGACAGGGGCAAAATTCACCCCTCCACTTT.

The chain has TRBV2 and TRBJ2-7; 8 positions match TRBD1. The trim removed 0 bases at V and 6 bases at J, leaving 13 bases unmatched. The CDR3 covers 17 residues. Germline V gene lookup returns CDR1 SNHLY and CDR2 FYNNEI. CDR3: CASSEAGPGTGPSEQYF. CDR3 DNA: TGTGCCAGCAGTGAAGCTGGTCCCGGGACAGGCCCCAGCGAGCAGTACTTC.

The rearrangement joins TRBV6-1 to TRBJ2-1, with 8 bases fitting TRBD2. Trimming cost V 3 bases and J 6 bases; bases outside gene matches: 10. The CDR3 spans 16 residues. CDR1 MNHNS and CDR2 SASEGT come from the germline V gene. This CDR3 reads CASSELAGGTLNEQFF. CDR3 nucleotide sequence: TGTGCCAGCAGTGAGTTGGCGGGGGGTACGCTCAATGAGCAGTTCTTC.

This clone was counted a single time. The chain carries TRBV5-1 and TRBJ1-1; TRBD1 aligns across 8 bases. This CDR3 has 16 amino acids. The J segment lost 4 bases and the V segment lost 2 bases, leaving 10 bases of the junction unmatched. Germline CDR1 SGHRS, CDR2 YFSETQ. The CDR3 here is CASSFGPGTGVTEAFF. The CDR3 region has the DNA TGCGCCAGCAGCTTCGGACCCGGGACAGGAGTCACTGAAGCTTTCTTT.

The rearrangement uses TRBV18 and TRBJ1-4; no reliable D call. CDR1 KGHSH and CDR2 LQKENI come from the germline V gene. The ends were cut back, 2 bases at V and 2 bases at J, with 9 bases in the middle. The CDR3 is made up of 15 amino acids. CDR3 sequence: CASSPIAGTNEKLFF. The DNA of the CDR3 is TGTGCCAGCTCACCAATAGCGGGGACTAATGAAAAACTGTTTTTT. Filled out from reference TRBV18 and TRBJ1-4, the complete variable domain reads NAGVMQNPRHLVRRRGQEARLRCSPMKGHSHVYWYRQLPEEGLKFMVYLQKENIIDESGMPKERFSAEFPKEGPSILRIQQVVRGDSAAYFCASSPIAGTNEKLFFGSGTQLSVL.

The CDR3 nucleotides are TGTGCCAGCAGCCAAGATCCCAGGGGGCGGTCAGATACGCAGTATTTT. It encodes CASSQDPRGRSDTQYF. V is TRBV4-2 and J is TRBJ2-3, with 8 bases lining up with TRBD1. This CDR3 has 16 residues. J was trimmed by 4 bases and V by 0 bases; bases with no gene match: 6. Germline-derived CDR1 and CDR2 are LGHNA and YNFKEQ.

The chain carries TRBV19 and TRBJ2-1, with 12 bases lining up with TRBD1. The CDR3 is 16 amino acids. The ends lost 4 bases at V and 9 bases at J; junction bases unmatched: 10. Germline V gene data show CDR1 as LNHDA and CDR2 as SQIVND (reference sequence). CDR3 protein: CASSTLWGQGASEQFF. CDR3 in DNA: TGTGCCAGTAGTACGCTCTGGGGACAGGGGGCGAGTGAGCAGTTCTTC.

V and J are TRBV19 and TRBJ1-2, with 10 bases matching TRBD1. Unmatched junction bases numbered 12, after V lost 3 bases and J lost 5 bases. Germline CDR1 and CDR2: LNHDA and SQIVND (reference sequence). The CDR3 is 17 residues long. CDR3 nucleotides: TGTGCCAGTAGTATTCGCGGGGGACAGGGGCGGAATTATGGCTACACCTTC. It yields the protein CASSIRGGQGRNYGYTF.